These T cell receptor beta chains were read from a single sample in a study of CD8 T cells in ankylosing spondylitis. TCRdb analysed the 5' RACE reads with MiXCR anew, one entry per CDR3 protein. Of fewer than 500,000 distinct CDR3 sequences in the sample, around 22% are singletons; the top ten hold roughly a sixth. Sequenced sample: blood, either unsorted or a sorted T cell fraction (not recorded which). These TCRs come from a male donor with ankylosing spondylitis. Each CDR3 is given with its conserved first and last residue. A D gene is named only where the DNA matches it firmly. Rows may omit the clone size; those that give it use once, few, many or a size class.

clone_size d_call j_call v_call cdr3_aa cdr3_nt
- TRBD2 TRBJ2-2 TRBV20-1 CSASRLAGDVHTGELFF TGCAGTGCTAGTCGACTAGCGGGAGATGTCCACACCGGGGAGCTGTTTTTT
few - TRBJ1-1 TRBV29-1 CSVRPTGGNTEAFF TGCAGCGTCCGACCGACAGGAGGGAACACTGAAGCTTTCTTT
- - TRBJ2-7 TRBV2 CAAADSLFYEQYF TGTGCCGCGGCGGACAGCCTTTTTTACGAGCAGTACTTC
- - TRBJ2-2 TRBV12-3/TRBV12-4 CASSLHQNTGELFF TGTGCCAGCAGCCTTCATCAGAACACCGGGGAGCTGTTTTTT
few - TRBJ2-3 TRBV10-3 CAIMSSDSSSTDTQYF TGTGCCATCATGTCTAGCGACAGTTCTAGCACAGATACGCAGTATTTT
few - TRBJ1-1 TRBV20-1 CSARDPLAKNTEAFF TGCAGTGCTAGAGATCCCCTAGCCAAGAACACTGAAGCTTTCTTT
few TRBD2 TRBJ2-5 TRBV29-1 CSVETSGNQETQYF TGCAGCGTTGAAACTAGCGGGAACCAAGAGACCCAGTACTTC
- - TRBJ2-1 TRBV3-1 CASSPMEDTPEQFF TGTGCCAGCAGCCCGATGGAGGACACCCCTGAGCAGTTCTTC
few - TRBJ2-2 TRBV5-1 CANRPTPNTGELFF TGCGCCAACCGACCGACCCCGAACACCGGGGAGCTGTTTTTT
- - TRBJ2-7 TRBV7-6 CASSLGPGRAYEQYF TGTGCCAGCAGCTTAGGTCCGGGGCGGGCCTACGAGCAGTACTTC
many - TRBJ2-7 TRBV7-2 CASSQGTIPYEQYF TGTGCCAGCAGCCAGGGGACCATCCCCTACGAGCAGTACTTC
few TRBD1 TRBJ1-6 TRBV7-8 CASSRRQGIDSPLHF TGTGCCAGCAGCCGCCGACAGGGTATCGATTCACCCCTCCACTTT
few TRBD2 TRBJ2-3 TRBV4-2 CASSQDSLAGVLSTDTQYF TGTGCCAGCAGCCAAGATTCGCTAGCGGGAGTTCTTAGCACAGATACGCAGTATTTT
few - TRBJ2-1 TRBV30 CAWSVSVGEQFF TGTGCCTGGAGTGTATCTGTGGGAGAGCAGTTCTTC
- TRBD2 TRBJ2-3 TRBV5-6 CASSQTSGRAADTQYF TGTGCCAGCAGTCAGACTAGCGGGAGGGCCGCAGATACGCAGTATTTT
once - TRBJ2-5 TRBV24-1 CATSDETGSETQYF TGTGCCACCAGTGATGAAACAGGGAGCGAGACCCAGTACTTC
- TRBD2 TRBJ2-3 TRBV15 CATSRARLAGSTDTQYF TGTGCCACCAGCAGAGCCCGACTAGCGGGGAGCACAGATACGCAGTATTTT
- - TRBJ1-1 TRBV5-1 CASSAGPSNTEAFF TGCGCCAGCAGCGCGGGACCCTCGAACACTGAAGCTTTCTTT
few - TRBJ2-1 TRBV15 CATSRDLGLYNEQFF TGTGCCACCAGCAGAGATCTCGGCCTGTACAATGAGCAGTTCTTC
- - TRBJ2-7 TRBV12-3/TRBV12-4 CASSPGTTSYEQYF TGTGCCAGCAGTCCCGGGACCACCAGCTACGAGCAGTACTTC
- TRBD2 TRBJ2-5 TRBV20-1 CSARKSGIAETQYF TGCAGTGCTAGAAAGAGCGGGATAGCCGAGACCCAGTACTTC
- TRBD1 TRBJ2-4 TRBV6-2/TRBV6-3 CASSYDRALNIQYF TGTGCCAGCAGTTACGACAGGGCCTTGAACATTCAGTACTTC
few - TRBJ2-5 TRBV11-2 CASSRGWQETQYF TGTGCCAGCAGCCGAGGGTGGCAAGAGACCCAGTACTTC
once - TRBJ2-1 TRBV7-2 CASSEYAEQFF TGTGCCAGCAGCGAGTACGCAGAGCAGTTCTTC
- TRBD1 TRBJ2-2 TRBV7-2 CASSWQGANTGELFF TGTGCCAGCAGCTGGCAGGGGGCGAACACCGGGGAGCTGTTTTTT
- TRBD2 TRBJ2-3 TRBV3-1 CASSQMGLTTDTQYF TGTGCCAGCAGCCAGATGGGACTAACCACAGATACGCAGTATTTT
- TRBD1 TRBJ1-2 TRBV3-1 CASSNRQGSNYGYTF TGTGCCAGCAGCAACCGACAGGGTTCCAACTATGGCTACACCTTC